These 15 T cell receptor beta chains originate from one sample sequenced in a study of T cell repertoires in cytomegalovirus infection. These receptors lack a known antigen. TCRdb itself ran the reads through MiXCR, one entry per CDR3 protein. The data contain about 770,000 distinct CDR3 sequences, 29% of them seen just once; the ten biggest clones take up around 13%. The sample here was cultured CD8+ T cells from PBMCs, taken from culture after CMV antigen stimulation. These receptors were taken from a human donor in good health (CMV status not recorded). Some clones in this sample may be carry-over from other donors' samples.

Only one count was recorded for this clonotype. This chain joins TRBV15 and TRBJ2-2; tentatively, D is TRBD2 (6 bases). V shed 1 base and J shed 4 bases, with 10 bases lying between them. Germline V CDR1 and CDR2: LNHNV, YYDKDF (reference sequence). This CDR3 is 15 amino acids long. In DNA form, the CDR3 reads TGTGCCACCAGCAGAGCACGGGGGTCCACCGGGGAGCTGTTTTTT. Protein: CATSRARGSTGELFF.

This clonotype has a count of ten or more. This chain links TRBV28 with TRBJ1-1; 10 positions match TRBD1. J was trimmed by 4 bases and V by 6 bases; bases with no gene match: 2. CDR1 and CDR2 (germline): MDHEN, SYDVKM. CDR3 size: 13 residues. CDR3: CASSRDRGTEAFF. CDR3 in DNA: TGTGCCAGCAGCCGGGACAGGGGCACTGAAGCTTTCTTT.

The V gene is TRBV19, the J gene TRBJ2-3, with 8 bases lining up with TRBD1. This CDR3 contains 18 residues. V shed 9 bases and J 1 base; nucleotides not matched to a gene: 18. CDR1 and CDR2 from the germline V gene are LNHDA and SQIVND (reference sequence). Here the CDR3 reads CASAPSGVRGQGTDTQYF. The CDR3 DNA sequence: TGTGCCAGCGCCCCTTCGGGGGTAAGGGGACAGGGCACAGATACGCAGTATTTT.

This clonotype was seen more than once but under ten times. CDR3: CASSLDPSYNEQFF. CDR3 nucleotide sequence: TGTGCCAGCAGCTTAGACCCGTCCTACAATGAGCAGTTCTTC. The chain carries TRBV7-9 and TRBJ2-1; D remains ambiguous. Looked up from germline, CDR1 is SEHNR and CDR2 is FQNEAQ (reference sequence). V dropped 1 base and J dropped 1 base, with 5 bases sitting between them. The CDR3 consists of 14 residues.

The V and J genes are TRBV19 and TRBJ1-5; D is uncertain. This CDR3 has 13 residues. Germline V gene data show CDR1 as LNHDA and CDR2 as SQIVND (reference sequence). Between the trimmed V and J ends, which lost 3 bases and 6 bases, there was a span of 9 bases. CDR3 in DNA: TGTGCCAGTAGTATGTTGGACGGTCAGCCCCAGCATTTT. It is translated as CASSMLDGQPQHF.

The chain links TRBV4-1 to TRBJ1-5; D is possibly TRBD1 (5 bases). V lost 4 bases and J lost 0, with 13 bases in between. The CDR3 covers 16 residues. Per germline, CDR1 MGHRA and CDR2 YSYEKL. The CDR3 DNA reads TGCGCCAGCAGCCTCGAGGACAACCTTAGCAATCAGCCCCAGCATTTT. It codes for CASSLEDNLSNQPQHF.

This clonotype was seen only a few times. The chain is built from TRBV19 and TRBJ1-6; the D gene is possibly TRBD1 (5 bases). V was cut by 7 bases and J by 10 bases, with 20 bases left in between. Per germline, CDR1 LNHDA and CDR2 SQIVND (reference sequence). This CDR3 has 15 residues. The CDR3 loop is CASMLSGSGSSPLHF. The CDR3 coding sequence is TGTGCCAGTATGCTTTCCGGATCAGGGTCATCACCCCTCCACTTT.

This clonotype appeared a few times. The chain is built from TRBV12-3 or TRBV12-4 and TRBJ1-1; D remains ambiguous. Trimming removed 6 bases at V and 6 bases at J, with 17 bases between. The CDR3 is made up of 14 amino acids. The CDR3 bases are TGTGCCAGCAGCCCCGGTTTAGGCCCCGCTGAAGCTTTCTTT. This encodes CASSPGLGPAEAFF.

This chain uses TRBV5-1 with TRBJ1-2; D might be TRBD1 (5 bases). The CDR3 length is 17 residues. CDR1 is SGHRS and CDR2 is YFSETQ in the germline V gene. V was pared by 4 bases and J by 0 bases, with 19 bases between. CDR3 bases: TGCGCCAGCAGCCTCCTACCTCGGGGGGAATCTAACTATGGCTACACCTTC. Translating gives CASSLLPRGESNYGYTF.

This clonotype has more than one count but fewer than ten. The chain employs TRBV27 and TRBJ1-2, with D maybe TRBD1 (6 bases). Germline CDR1 and CDR2: MNHEY and SMNVEV (reference sequence). The CDR3 is 13 residues long. Trimming cost V 4 bases and J 8 bases, with 14 bases left between them. For the CDR3, the DNA is TGTGCCAGCAGTTACTTGGGGGCTCAGGGCTACACCTTC. Translation: CASSYLGAQGYTF.

In the case of this clonotype: A clone one base away is much larger, so this may be a read error. This chain uses TRBV9 with TRBJ2-1, with D perhaps matching TRBD1 (6 bases). This CDR3 comprises 15 residues. Per germline, CDR1 SGDLS and CDR2 YYNGEE. Trimming removed 0 bases at V and 0 bases at J, with 7 bases between. The CDR3 DNA follows: TGTGCCAGCAGCGTAGAGGACAGCTCCTACAATGAGCAGTTCTTC. It yields the protein CASSVEDSSYNEQFF. Variable domain in full (rest from reference TRBV9 and TRBJ2-1): DSGVTQTPKHLITATGQRVTLRCSPRSGDLSVYWYQQSLDQGLQFLIQYYNGEERAKGNILERFSAQQFPDLHSELNLSSLELGDSALYFCASSVEDSSYNEQFFGPGTRLTVL.

The rearrangement links TRBV5-1 to TRBJ2-1; 10 bases map to TRBD2. The ends lost 7 bases at V and 6 bases at J; junction bases unmatched: 22. Germline CDR1 reads SGHRS; CDR2 reads YFSETQ. CDR3 length: 19 residues. The CDR3 DNA sequence: TGCGCCAGCGAGCGAGGGCCTAGCGGGGGCCCGTCCTCGGGCAATGAGCAGTTCTTC. It translates to CASERGPSGGPSSGNEQFF.

The sample holds one count of this clonotype. The CDR3: CASSLLIGDADTQYF. CDR3 coding DNA: TGTGCCAGCAGCTTATTGATAGGGGATGCAGATACGCAGTATTTT. The chain links TRBV7-9 to TRBJ2-3; a possible D gene is TRBD1 (5 bases). Trimming cost V 2 bases and J 4 bases, with 13 bases left between them. This CDR3 has 15 amino acids. The V gene's germline CDR1 is SEHNR and CDR2 FQNEAQ (reference sequence). The variable domain in full, completed from reference TRBV7-9 and TRBJ2-3, reads DTGVSQNPRHKITKRGQNVTFRCDPISEHNRLYWYRQTLGQGPEFLTYFQNEAQLEKSRLLSDRFSAERPKGSFSTLEIQRTEQGDSAMYLCASSLLIGDADTQYFGPGTRLTVL.

This clonotype was counted only a few times. V usage is TRBV6-1 and J usage is TRBJ2-1; weak D call: TRBD1 (6 bases). V was clipped by 5 bases and J by 3 bases, with 14 bases between them. Germline loops: CDR1 MNHNS, CDR2 SASEGT. This CDR3 region has 15 residues. CDR3 coding DNA: TGTGCCAGCAGTTTCCCGGACAGCTACTACAATGAGCAGTTCTTC. Its translation is CASSFPDSYYNEQFF.

This clonotype showed up just a few times. This chain connects TRBV7-9 to TRBJ2-1; the match to TRBD2 covers 12 bases. Per the germline V gene, CDR1 is SEHNR and CDR2 is FQNEAQ (reference sequence). The ends lost 3 bases at V and 3 bases at J; junction bases unmatched: 9. This CDR3 has 18 amino acids. Here the CDR3 reads CASSFGASGGAGYNEQFF. DNA of the CDR3: TGTGCCAGCAGCTTCGGGGCTAGCGGGGGGGCCGGCTACAATGAGCAGTTCTTC. Variable domain in full (rest from reference TRBV7-9 and TRBJ2-1): DTGVSQNPRHKITKRGQNVTFRCDPISEHNRLYWYRQTLGQGPEFLTYFQNEAQLEKSRLLSDRFSAERPKGSFSTLEIQRTEQGDSAMYLCASSFGASGGAGYNEQFFGPGTRLTVL.